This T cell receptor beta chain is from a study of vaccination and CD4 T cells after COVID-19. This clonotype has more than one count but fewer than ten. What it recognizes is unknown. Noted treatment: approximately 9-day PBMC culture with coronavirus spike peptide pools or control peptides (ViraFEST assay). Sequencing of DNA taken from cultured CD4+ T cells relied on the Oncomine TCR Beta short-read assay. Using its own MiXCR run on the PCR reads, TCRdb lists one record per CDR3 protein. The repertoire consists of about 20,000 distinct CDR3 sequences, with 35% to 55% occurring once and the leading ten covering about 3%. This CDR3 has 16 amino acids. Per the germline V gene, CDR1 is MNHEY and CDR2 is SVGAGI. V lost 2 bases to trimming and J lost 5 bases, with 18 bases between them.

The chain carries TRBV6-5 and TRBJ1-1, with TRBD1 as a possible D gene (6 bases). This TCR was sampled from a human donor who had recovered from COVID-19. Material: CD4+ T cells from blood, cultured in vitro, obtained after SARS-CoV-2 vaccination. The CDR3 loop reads CASSYPAYRDGTEAFF. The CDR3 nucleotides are TGTGCCAGCAGTTACCCCGCCTACAGGGATGGGACTGAAGCTTTCTTT.